This TCR beta chain is from a study of blood T cell repertoires in COVID-19. Method: immunoSEQ multiplex PCR; TCRdb's copy keeps in-frame clones and lacks some. Here the sample spans 210,000 or so clones, 70% to 85% being singletons. The CDR3 consists of 14 residues. With 4 bases removed from V and 2 bases from J, the gap between germline ends came to 12 bases. Germline lookup yields CDR1 SEHNR and CDR2 FQNEAQ (reference sequence). This receptor was identified in an elderly woman with COVID-19, enrolled during active disease. Material: peripheral blood. The chain has TRBV7-9 and TRBJ2-7; D gene unclear. The CDR3 DNA follows: TGTGCCAGCAGCTATTACAGTGACGCCTACGAGCAGTACTTC. Residues: CASSYYSDAYEQYF. The whole variable domain, remainder taken from reference TRBV7-9 and TRBJ2-7, is DTGVSQNPRHKITKRGQNVTFRCDPISEHNRLYWYRQTLGQGPEFLTYFQNEAQLEKSRLLSDRFSAERPKGSFSTLEIQRTEQGDSAMYLCASSYYSDAYEQYFGPGTRLTVT.